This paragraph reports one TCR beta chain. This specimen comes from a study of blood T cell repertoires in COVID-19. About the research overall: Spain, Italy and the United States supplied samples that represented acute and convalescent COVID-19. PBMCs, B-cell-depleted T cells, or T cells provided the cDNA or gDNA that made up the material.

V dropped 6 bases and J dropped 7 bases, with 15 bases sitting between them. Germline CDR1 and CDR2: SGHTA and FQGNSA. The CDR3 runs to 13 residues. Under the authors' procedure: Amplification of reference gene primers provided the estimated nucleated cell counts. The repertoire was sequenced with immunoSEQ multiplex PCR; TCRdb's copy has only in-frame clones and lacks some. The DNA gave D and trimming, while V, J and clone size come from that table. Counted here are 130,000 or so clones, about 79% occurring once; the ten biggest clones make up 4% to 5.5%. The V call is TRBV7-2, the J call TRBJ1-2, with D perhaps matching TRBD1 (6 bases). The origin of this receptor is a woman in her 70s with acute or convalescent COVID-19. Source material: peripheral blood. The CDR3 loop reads CASSKNRERGYTF. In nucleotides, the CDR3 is TGTGCCAGCAGTAAAAACAGGGAACGTGGCTACACCTTC.